This TCR beta chain is drawn from a study of blood T cell repertoires in COVID-19. Study summary: T cells, B-cell-depleted T cells, or PBMCs provided the cDNA or gDNA that served as material.

The CDR3 contains 14 residues. Germline values: CDR1 LNHDA, CDR2 SQIVND (reference sequence). With V trimmed by 5 bases and J by 7 bases, 10 bases remained unmatched. Enrolled through a virtual design, the participants were between roughly 18 and 95 years of age and came from 24 US areas. Original processing notes: Amplification with reference gene primers provided the estimates of nucleated cell counts. Clones were sequenced by immunoSEQ multiplex PCR, and TCRdb holds only the in-frame ones, with some missing. D and trimming come from the DNA, and the V and J calls and clone size come from that table. This sample has about 270,000 clones, with 80% to 90% found just once.

The sequenced sample consisted of PBMCs or T cells enriched from blood (not recorded which). The chain links TRBV19 to TRBJ1-1; 7 nucleotides agree with TRBD1. This sequence originates from a woman aged 18-30 years who had recovered from COVID-19. CDR3 bases: TGTGCCAGTAGTGTCAAGACAGGGCAAGGTGAAGCTTTCTTT. It is translated as CASSVKTGQGEAFF.